One sample yielded the 25 T cell receptor beta chains listed below, sequenced in a study of tumor-infiltrating lymphocytes in primary liver carcinoma. TCR beta cDNA came from roughly 0.45 ug total RNA, primed with a constant-region primer. Three rounds of nested multiplex PCR with slightly modified ARM-PCR produced TCR beta libraries. PCR rounds one and two used TRBV1-TRBV30 forward primers with a C-beta reverse primer for 10 cycles each. In TCRdb, the multiplex PCR reads were re-called with MiXCR into one record per CDR3 protein. The data hold 320,000 or so distinct CDR3 sequences, with less than 75% observed a single time. Germline DNA was extracted too, while blood RNA derived from unsorted whole blood. Specimen: peripheral blood. These receptors all come from a man in his forties with primary liver carcinoma and hepatitis B virus infection.

Points on this clonotype: A read error may be the cause here, since a much bigger clone is one base away. This chain connects TRBV12-3 or TRBV12-4 to TRBJ2-3; D remains ambiguous. This CDR3 comprises 16 residues. V lost 6 bases, J lost 7 bases, and 23 bases lay in between. The CDR3 coding sequence is TGTGCCAGCAGCCCTCCCGGCAGGCCTTGGGGAAATACGCAGTATTTT. It encodes CASSPPGRPWGNTQYF.

The V and J genes are TRBV10-3 and TRBJ1-1; D gene uncertain. The V gene lost 6 bases and the J gene lost 1 base, with 12 bases spanning the gap. The CDR3 length is 14 residues. Germline V gene lookup returns CDR1 ENHRY and CDR2 SYGVKD. The CDR3 reads CAIRIKEGNTEAFF. The CDR3 DNA reads TGTGCCATCAGGATAAAGGAGGGGAACACTGAAGCTTTCTTT.

The sample holds one count of this clonotype. Germline is not matched at one junction end, which may reflect a read error. This chain links TRBV4-1 with TRBJ1-4, with D possibly being TRBD1 (6 bases). Germline CDR1 reads MGHRA; CDR2 reads YSYEKL. The CDR3 loop spans 17 amino acids. The CDR3 DNA follows: TGCGCCAGCAGCCAAGGGTATCCAGGGGCAACTAATGAAAGACTGTTTTTT. Amino acid sequence: CASSQGYPGATNERLFF.

Turning to this clonotype: Its ends do not fully match the called genes, so a read error is possible. The chain carries TRBV29-1 and TRBJ2-2, with a possible D match to TRBD2 (5 bases). Germline assignment: CDR1 SQVTM and CDR2 ANQGSEA. The CDR3 is 15 amino acids. CDR3 residues: CSVPNPHENTGELFF. The CDR3 coding sequence is TGCAGCGTTCCTAATCCGCACGAGAACACCGGGGAGCTGTTTTTC.

About this clonotype: The junction departs from the called germline gene at one end, perhaps through a read error. The chain has TRBV4-3 and TRBJ2-3; possible D gene TRBD1, 6 bases. Germline V gene lookup returns CDR1 LGHNA and CDR2 YSLEER. The CDR3 sequence is 17 residues long. The CDR3 region is CASSQDRAQGNTDTQYF. The CDR3 region has the DNA TGTGCCAGCAGCCAAGATCGAGCACAGGGAAACACAGATACGCAGTATTTT.

This clonotype was detected only a few times. At one end the junction does not follow the germline gene, possibly because of a read error. The chain joins TRBV6-1 to TRBJ2-3, with 9 bases fitting TRBD2. The CDR3 covers 16 residues. CDR1 MNHNS and CDR2 SASEGT come from the germline V gene. The CDR3: CASSEIGTSLTDMQYF. The CDR3 nucleotides read TGTGCCAGCAGTGAGATCGGGACTAGCCTCACGGATATGCAGTATTTT.

V gene TRBV5-4 combines with J gene TRBJ2-3, with D tentatively TRBD1 (5 bases). The V end was cut by 2 bases, the J end by 1 base, with 11 bases between. Germline V gene sequence: CDR1 SGHNT, CDR2 YYREEE (reference sequence). The CDR3 is 15 amino acids. CDR3 DNA sequence: TGTGCCAGCAGCTTACCAGGGTTCGGCACAGATACGCAGTATTTT. It translates to CASSLPGFGTDTQYF.

This clonotype was seen once. The V gene is TRBV5-4, the J gene TRBJ2-3; TRBD2 is a possible D gene (6 bases). The V end was cut by 3 bases, the J end by 4 bases, with 21 bases between. There are 17 residues in the CDR3. Germline-derived CDR1 and CDR2 are SGHNT and YYREEE (reference sequence). CDR3 coding DNA: TGTGCCAGCAGCTCGGGCGGCCTAGCGCCCTTTTCAGATACGCAGTATTTT. Amino acid sequence: CASSSGGLAPFSDTQYF.

This clonotype occurred many times. The rearrangement uses TRBV6-1 and TRBJ2-6; D not certain. V was clipped by 6 bases and J by 0 bases, with 12 bases between them. Germline V gene data show CDR1 as MNHNS and CDR2 as SASEGT. This CDR3 comprises 16 residues. The chain's CDR3 is CASRSSISSGANVLTF. CDR3 sequence (DNA): TGTGCCAGCAGGAGCTCTATTAGCTCTGGGGCCAACGTCCTGACTTTC.

As to this clonotype: A clone one base away is much larger, so this may be a read error. The chain couples TRBV6-5 to TRBJ1-2; 9 nucleotides match TRBD1. The CDR3 consists of 14 residues. Germline CDR1 and CDR2: MNHEY and SVGAGI. The CDR3 region is CTSSRTGETYGYTF. CDR3 coding DNA: TGTACCAGCAGTAGGACAGGGGAAACCTATGGCTACACCTTC.

V and J are TRBV28 and TRBJ2-1, with TRBD2 matching over 8 bases. CDR1 MDHEN and CDR2 SYDVKM come from the germline V gene. With 9 bases clipped from V and 8 bases from J, the junction kept 15 bases outside the gene matches. The CDR3 runs to 15 residues. CDR3 bases: TGTGCCAGTAGTAGCCTAGCGGGTGGAAGTTATGAGCAGTTCTTC. It translates to CASSSLAGGSYEQFF.

This clonotype was detected ten times or more. This chain links TRBV28 with TRBJ1-2; tentative D call: TRBD1 (6 bases). Trimming pared 3 bases from V and 5 bases from J, leaving 7 bases between. Per germline, CDR1 MDHEN and CDR2 SYDVKM. The length of the CDR3 is 12 residues. The DNA of the CDR3 is TGTGCCAGCAGTTTCAGGGGATATGGCTACACCTTC. This translates into CASSFRGYGYTF.

As for this clonotype: Just one base apart from a much larger clone, this may be a read error. It is likely a read error, because the conserved phenylalanine at the end of the CDR3 is missing. The rearrangement joins TRBV6-5 to TRBJ1-1; 7 positions match TRBD1. The V and J ends lost 0 bases and 4 bases, in that order; junction bases with no gene match: 5. Germline lookup yields CDR1 MNHEY and CDR2 SVGAGI. CDR3 size: 15 residues. The CDR3: CASSYSGTVGTEAFL. Here the CDR3 DNA reads TGTGCCAGCAGTTACTCGGGGACAGTGGGCACTGAAGCTTTCCTT.

As regards this clonotype: This clone may be a read error of a much larger clone one base away. The chain joins TRBV4-1 to TRBJ1-6; D unclear. Germline V gene data show CDR1 as MGHRA and CDR2 as YSYEKL. The CDR3 sequence is 15 residues long. In DNA form, the CDR3 reads TGCGCCGGCAGCCAACGACCGGACGCCTTCGCGTCCCTCCACTTT. Its protein product is CAGSQRPDAFASLHF.

Note on this clonotype: Sequence at one end of the junction differs from germline and may be a read error. This sequence joins TRBV11-2 and TRBJ2-1; no definite D call. CDR1 is SGHAT and CDR2 is FQNNGV in the germline V gene. This CDR3 spans 16 amino acids. This CDR3 is CVSSFRWIGGPSEQFF. DNA of the CDR3: TGTGTCAGCAGCTTCCGGTGGATAGGCGGCCCCAGTGAGCAGTTCTTC.

V usage is TRBV10-3 and J usage is TRBJ2-7; 8 bases are a match to TRBD2. CDR1 and CDR2 (germline): ENHRY, SYGVKD. The CDR3 contains 12 residues. V lost 2 bases, J lost 7 bases, and 1 base stayed unmatched. CDR3 protein: CAISEGGGEQYF. Written as DNA, the CDR3 is TGTGCCATCAGTGAGGGCGGGGGGGAGCAGTACTTC.

Remarks on this clonotype: This could be a read error, since a much larger clone is one nucleotide away. Here the CDR3 reads CPSSLGSGTDTQYF. DNA for the CDR3: TGTCCCAGCAGCTTAGGATCGGGCACAGATACGCAGTATTTT. The J gene is TRBJ2-3, the V gene TRBV7-8; D is unclear. Per germline, CDR1 SGHVS and CDR2 FQNEAQ. The CDR3 length is 14 residues. Using reference TRBV7-8 and TRBJ2-3 for the parts outside the CDR3, the full variable domain is GAGVSQSPRYKVAKRGQDVALRCDPISGHVSLFWYQQALGQGPEFLTYFQNEAQLDKSGLPSDRFFAERPEGSVSTLKIQRTQQEDSAVYLCPSSLGSGTDTQYFGPGTRLTVL.

This clonotype has more than one count but fewer than ten. The genes are TRBV5-4 and TRBJ2-3; 12 bases are a match to TRBD1. Germline lookup yields CDR1 SGHNT and CDR2 YYREEE (reference sequence). CDR3 length equals 17 residues. The V and J ends lost 4 bases and 5 bases, in that order; junction bases with no gene match: 11. CDR3 residues: CASSPSRGQGARDTQYF. The CDR3 region has the DNA TGTGCCAGCAGCCCCTCTAGGGGACAGGGGGCCCGAGATACGCAGTATTTT.

A remark on this clonotype: One base away lies a much larger clone, so this may be a sequencing read error. The rearrangement joins TRBV5-4 to TRBJ2-4; 10 nucleotides line up with TRBD2. Losses at the gene ends were 0 bases for V and 11 bases for J; bases not matched to a gene: 5. Looked up from germline, CDR1 is SGHNT and CDR2 is YYREEE (reference sequence). The CDR3 is 14 amino acids. CDR3 nucleotide sequence: TGTGCCAGCAGCTTGGGAGCGGGAGGGGACGTTCAGTACTTC. Its protein is CASSLGAGGDVQYF. Drawing the rest from reference TRBV5-4 and TRBJ2-4, the complete variable domain is ETGVTQSPTHLIKTRGQQVTLRCSSQSGHNTVSWYQQALGQGPQFIFQYYREEENGRGNFPPRFSGLQFPNYSSELNVNALELDDSALYLCASSLGAGGDVQYFGAGTRLSVL.

Notes on this clonotype: This may be a read error, as it is one base from a much larger clone. The rearrangement uses TRBV12-3 or TRBV12-4 and TRBJ1-1; tentative D call: TRBD1 (6 bases). V lost 2 bases and J 4 bases, leaving 14 bases between the germline ends. The CDR3 runs 15 residues. CDR3 in amino acids: CASSLTGTWVTEAFF. CDR3 DNA sequence: TGTGCCAGCAGTTTAACCGGGACATGGGTCACTGAAGCTTTCTTT.

About this clonotype itself: A much larger clonotype is one base distant, so this may be a read error. The rearrangement uses TRBV12-3 or TRBV12-4 and TRBJ2-1, with TRBD1 identical over 9 bases. The CDR3 is 15 residues long. V gave up 6 bases and J gave up 7 bases; unmatched junction bases: 10. The CDR3 reads CASRTGTGQFNEQFF. CDR3 in DNA: TGTGCCAGCAGGACCGGGACAGGGCAGTTTAATGAGCAGTTCTTC.

Comment on this clonotype: The junction and the germline gene differ at one end; a read error may be behind it. This chain links TRBV7-9 with TRBJ2-7; D might be TRBD2 (6 bases). The CDR3 contains 10 residues. Germline loops: CDR1 SEHNR, CDR2 FQNEAQ (reference sequence). The CDR3 sequence is CVSGPREQYF. CDR3 coding DNA: TGTGTCAGCGGGCCTCGCGAGCAGTACTTC. Based on the CDR3 plus reference TRBV7-9 and TRBJ2-7, the full variable domain is DTGVSQNPRHKITKRGQNVTFRCDPISEHNRLYWYRQTLGQGPEFLTYFQNEAQLEKSRLLSDRFSAERPKGSFSTLEIQRTEQGDSAMYLCVSGPREQYFGPGTRLTVT.

Only one count was recorded for this clonotype. Given a much more abundant clone one base away, this may be a read error. The chain has TRBV10-1 and TRBJ1-2, with a weak D call TRBD1 (6 bases). CDR3 length: 14 amino acids. Germline values: CDR1 WNHNN, CDR2 SYGVQD (reference sequence). Here the CDR3 reads CASSEQGFNYVYTF. The CDR3 bases are TGCGCCAGCAGCGAACAGGGTTTCAACTATGTCTACACCTTC.

On this clonotype itself: Given a much more abundant clone one base away, this may be a read error. The chain combines TRBV5-4 with TRBJ2-1, with 11 bases matching TRBD1. Per germline, CDR1 SGHNT and CDR2 YYREEE (reference sequence). The CDR3 has 14 residues. V was pared by 3 bases and J by 7 bases, with 3 bases of the junction left unmatched. DNA of the CDR3: TGTGCCAGCAGCTATGGGGACAGGGGGAATGAGCAGTTCTTC. This translates into CASSYGDRGNEQFF.

This chain links TRBV10-3 with TRBJ2-7; 8 positions match TRBD1. Germline trimming cut 10 bases from V and 5 bases from J; bases unmatched to any gene: 7. CDR1 ENHRY and CDR2 SYGVKD come from the germline V gene. The CDR3 loop spans 12 amino acids. CDR3 DNA: TGTGCCACCGGACAGGGATTTGACGAGCAGTACTTC. As protein: CATGQGFDEQYF.